This TCR beta chain came from a study of cytomegalovirus exposure and HLA in healthy donors. PCR was performed using 60 Vbeta and 13 Jbeta primers. Produced via immunoSEQ multiplex PCR; TCRdb's table is partial and in-frame only. The sample contains 100,000 to 120,000 clones, around 78% of which appear only once. On this clone itself: The antigen is unknown.

Study-level points and caveats: Apart from CMV serostatus, no immune exposure information was available. A later analysis by the authors found several of the most significant clusters apparently linked to common viral pathogens.

Source material: PBMCs. The source of this sequence is a woman aged 25 to 39 in good health and CMV-seronegative.

The CDR3 coding sequence is TGTGCCAGCAGTACTCCAACCGGGGAGCTGTTTTTT. Amino acid sequence: CASSTPTGELFF. This sequence joins TRBV27 and TRBJ2-2; D remains unclear. Looked up from germline, CDR1 is MNHEY and CDR2 is SMNVEV (reference sequence). Trimming removed 5 bases from V and 5 bases from J, with 6 bases in between. There are 12 residues in the CDR3.